This T cell receptor (beta chain) is from a study of T cell responses to AZD1222 COVID-19 vaccine. Study as a whole: Timing groups of about 4 and about 12 weeks for second doses were pooled.

As to this clone: Antigen: not known.

CDR1 and CDR2 from the germline V gene are MNHEY and SVGEGT. The CDR3 consists of 15 residues. The V end lost 6 bases, the J end lost 1 base, and 15 bases lay between the germline ends. This table comes from immunoSEQ multiplex PCR, and its TCRdb copy is limited to in-frame clones, with some not included. The sample contains more than 95,000 clones, 93% of which appear only once. Findings and limits, study-wide: Spike-specific TCR breadth and depth both grew after two AZD1222 doses.

Sample: peripheral blood, taken on day 0 of AZD1222 vaccination. The J gene is TRBJ2-5, the V gene TRBV6-2 or TRBV6-3, with D hard to call. The TCR sequence derives from an adult in good health. The CDR3 is CASSRPHPSQETQYF. The CDR3 nucleotides read TGTGCCAGCAGCCGTCCCCACCCCTCCCAAGAGACCCAGTACTTC.